The T cell receptor (beta chain) described here comes from a study of response to subunit inactivated influenza vaccine. This clonotype was counted only a few times. This may stem from a read error, because a much larger clone lies one nucleotide away. TCRdb passed the RT-PCR reads through MiXCR, listing each CDR3 protein once. The top ten hold roughly 10% of the sample, which has more than 700,000 distinct CDR3 sequences, 20% to 25% seen once. This CDR3 region has 14 residues. The sequence was collected from a man between 50 and 59 years old who received an inactivated influenza vaccine. The chain couples TRBV12-3 or TRBV12-4 to TRBJ1-5, with D uncertain. Material: PBMCs from blood, obtained roughly 5 days after vaccination. The CDR3 reads CASRLYGESQPQHF. The CDR3 region has the DNA TGTGCCAGCCGTTTATATGGTGAGAGTCAGCCCCAGCATTTT.